The present TCR beta chain was sequenced within a study of control samples from healthy donors and cancer patients. Trimming cost V 6 bases and J 2 bases; bases outside gene matches: 7. Per the germline V gene, CDR1 is MNHEY and CDR2 is SVGAGI. The CDR3 runs to 15 residues. Measured with immunoSEQ multiplex PCR; TCRdb has only the in-frame clones, and not every one. This table has 150,000 to 200,000 clones, 90% to 95% appearing once. The sequence derives from a man younger than 30 in good health. This sequence joins TRBV6-5 and TRBJ2-1; 7 nucleotides align to TRBD2. Sequencing was performed on blood. CDR3 sequence reads: CASRPGGGTYNEQFF. The CDR3 DNA sequence: TGTGCCAGCAGGCCGGGCGGGGGTACCTACAATGAGCAGTTCTTC.